This T cell receptor beta chain was recorded in a study of cytomegalovirus exposure and HLA in healthy donors. The study, taken as a whole, reports: The tendency of first-cohort TCR clusters to co-occur in the 100 to 150 validation repertoires was identified by a subsequent analysis.

This CDR3 region has 19 residues. Germline V lookup: CDR1 LNHDA, CDR2 SQIVND (reference sequence). V was trimmed by 7 bases and J by 3 bases, leaving 30 bases between them. Libraries were prepared by immunoSEQ multiplex PCR; TCRdb keeps only in-frame clonotypes and omits some of them. Seen here are fewer than 140,000 clones, about 88% observed once, and the top ten hold about 1.8%. Turning to this clone: The antigen is undetermined.

The chain joins TRBV19 to TRBJ1-2, with D uncertain. Sequenced material: PBMCs. This receptor was taken from a woman under 30 in good health and CMV-seropositive. The CDR3 sequence is CASTPRTAWVGRPDYGYTF. CDR3 bases: TGTGCCAGTACCCCAAGGACCGCATGGGTCGGGAGGCCTGACTATGGCTACACCTTC.